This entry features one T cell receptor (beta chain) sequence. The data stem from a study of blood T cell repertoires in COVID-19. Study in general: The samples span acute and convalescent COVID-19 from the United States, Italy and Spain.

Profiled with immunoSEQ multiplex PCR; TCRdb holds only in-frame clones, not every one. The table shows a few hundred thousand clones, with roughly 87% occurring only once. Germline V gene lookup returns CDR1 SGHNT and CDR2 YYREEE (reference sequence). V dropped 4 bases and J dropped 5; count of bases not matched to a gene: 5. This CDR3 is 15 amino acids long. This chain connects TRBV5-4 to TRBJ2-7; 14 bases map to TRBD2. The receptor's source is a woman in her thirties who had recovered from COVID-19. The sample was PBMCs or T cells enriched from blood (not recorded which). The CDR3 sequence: CASSPGLAGGNEQYF. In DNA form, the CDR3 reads TGTGCCAGCAGCCCCGGACTAGCGGGGGGTAACGAGCAGTACTTC. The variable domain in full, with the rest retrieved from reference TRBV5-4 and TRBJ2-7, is ETGVTQSPTHLIKTRGQQVTLRCSSQSGHNTVSWYQQALGQGPQFIFQYYREEENGRGNFPPRFSGLQFPNYSSELNVNALELDDSALYLCASSPGLAGGNEQYFGPGTRLTVT.